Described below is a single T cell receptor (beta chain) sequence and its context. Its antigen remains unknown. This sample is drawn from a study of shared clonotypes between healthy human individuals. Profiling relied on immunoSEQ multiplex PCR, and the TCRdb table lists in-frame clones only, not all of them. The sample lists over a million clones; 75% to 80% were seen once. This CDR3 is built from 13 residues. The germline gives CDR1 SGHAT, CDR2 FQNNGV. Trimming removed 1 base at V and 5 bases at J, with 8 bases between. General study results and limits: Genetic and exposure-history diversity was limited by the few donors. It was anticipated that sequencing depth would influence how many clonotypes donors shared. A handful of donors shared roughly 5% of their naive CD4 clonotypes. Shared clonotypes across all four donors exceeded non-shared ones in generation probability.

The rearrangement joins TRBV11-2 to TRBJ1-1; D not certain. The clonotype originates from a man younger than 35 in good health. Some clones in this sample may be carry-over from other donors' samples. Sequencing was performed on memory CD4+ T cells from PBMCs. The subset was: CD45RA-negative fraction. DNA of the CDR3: TGTGCCAGCAGCTTAGTTAGGAGTACTGAAGCTTTCTTT. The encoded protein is CASSLVRSTEAFF.